The clone carrying this T cell receptor (beta chain) is labeled as medium-sized. Its antigen is as yet unknown. Produced via immunoSEQ multiplex PCR; TCRdb's table is partial and in-frame only. The data contain 50,000 or so clones, about 85% of them seen just once; the ten biggest clones take up roughly 20%. This specimen belongs to a study of OX40 agonist ivuxolimab in advanced cancers. Broader study findings: Antigens targeted by the expanded peripheral T cells were not determined. Those patients achieving a partial response at 0.1-3.0 mg/kg showed among the lowest clonal expansion.

V gave up 2 bases and J gave up 1 base, with 8 bases separating them. Germline CDR1 is SGHTA and CDR2 is FQGNSA. The CDR3 is 14 residues long. It was autoimmune disease history or systemic immunosuppression that excluded patients. This TCR was recovered from an adult with an advanced solid tumor such as melanoma, head and neck, liver or kidney cancer. The gene calls are TRBV7-2 and TRBJ1-1, with D tentatively TRBD1 (5 bases). This material consisted of CD4+ or CD8+ T cells sorted from blood, taken in a trial of the OX40 agonist ivuxolimab. The CDR3, as DNA: TGTGCCAGCAGCTTACTACAGGCGAACACTGAAGCTTTCTTT. The encoded protein is CASSLLQANTEAFF.